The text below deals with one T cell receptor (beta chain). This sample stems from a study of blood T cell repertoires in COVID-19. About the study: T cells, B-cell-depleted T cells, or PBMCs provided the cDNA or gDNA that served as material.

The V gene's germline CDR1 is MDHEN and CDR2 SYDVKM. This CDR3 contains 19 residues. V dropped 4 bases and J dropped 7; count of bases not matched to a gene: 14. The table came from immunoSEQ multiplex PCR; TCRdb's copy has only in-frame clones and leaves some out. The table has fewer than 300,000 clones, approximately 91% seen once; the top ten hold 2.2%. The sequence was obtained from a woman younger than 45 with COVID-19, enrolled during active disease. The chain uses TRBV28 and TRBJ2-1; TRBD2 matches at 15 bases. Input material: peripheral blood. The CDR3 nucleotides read TGTGCCAGCAGTTCCCCGGGACTAGCGGGAGGAAGGGCAAGAAATGAGCAGTTCTTC. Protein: CASSSPGLAGGRARNEQFF.